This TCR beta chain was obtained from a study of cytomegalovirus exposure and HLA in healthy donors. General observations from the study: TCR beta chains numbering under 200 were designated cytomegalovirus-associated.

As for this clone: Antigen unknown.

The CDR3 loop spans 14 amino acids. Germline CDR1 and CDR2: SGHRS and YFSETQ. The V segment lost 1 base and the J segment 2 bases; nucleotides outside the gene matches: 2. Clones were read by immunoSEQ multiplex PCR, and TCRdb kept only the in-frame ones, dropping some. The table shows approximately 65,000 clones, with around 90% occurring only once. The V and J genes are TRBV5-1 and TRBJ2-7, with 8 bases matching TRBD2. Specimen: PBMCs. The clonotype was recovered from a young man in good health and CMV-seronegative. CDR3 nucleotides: TGCGCCAGCAGCTTGCTAGCGGGTCCCTACGAGCAGTACTTC. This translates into CASSLLAGPYEQYF.